Below, one T cell receptor beta chain is given with its context. What it binds is unknown. A single base separates this from a much larger clone, so it may be a read error. TCRdb recomputed calls from the 5' RACE reads with MiXCR, one row per CDR3 protein. In the table there are about 64,000 distinct CDR3 sequences, 20% to 25% of which are singletons. Study results and caveats: The larger-cohort validation was restricted to a single TCR beta V-J rearrangement rather than whole repertoires. Greatest tumor Treg TCR overlap was with tumor naive CD4+ cells.

CDR1 is DFQATT and CDR2 is SNEGSKA in the germline V gene (reference sequence). Deletions cut 3 bases from V and 2 bases from J, with 21 bases between. The CDR3 has 17 residues. CD4+CD45RO+CD25- cells were isolated as memory CD4+ T cells. The chain combines TRBV20-1 with TRBJ2-3; D gene ambiguous. The sample consisted of memory CD4+ T cells sorted from a lymph node. Subset denoted: memory CD4+ T cells, CD4+CD45RO+CD25-. This clonotype was sampled from a female donor with breast cancer. CDR3 in amino acids: CSASTPRSRWATDTQYF. CDR3 DNA: TGCAGTGCTAGTACCCCCAGGTCGAGATGGGCCACAGATACGCAGTATTTT.